Listed below are T cell receptor beta chains from one sample, sequenced in a study of T cells in Graves' hyperthyroidism and ophthalmopathy. TCRdb used MiXCR to reprocess the multiplex PCR reads, holding one entry per CDR3 protein. The data show fewer than 750,000 distinct CDR3 sequences, about 15% seen once. The specimen sequenced was blood. The source of these receptors is a woman between 45 and 65 years old with Graves' ophthalmopathy. The CDR3 runs from the conserved cysteine through the conserved F or W. The order of the fields is clone size, J gene, V gene, D gene, CDR3 DNA, CDR3 protein. A D gene is named only where the DNA matches it firmly. A row's size may be missing; if present it is once, few, many or a size class.

>few|TRBJ2-7|TRBV18|TRBD1
TGTGCCAGCTCGGCCCGGACAGGGGACGAGCAGTACTTC
CASSARTGDEQYF
>many|TRBJ2-7|TRBV27|-
TGTGCCAGCACCGCCACCGTGGGGGTTGGCGAGCAGTACTTC
CASTATVGVGEQYF
>-|TRBJ1-2|TRBV5-4|-
TGTGCCAGCAGCCCGGGGGGGCAGTACCTCTATGGCTACACCTTC
CASSPGGQYLYGYTF
>-|TRBJ2-5|TRBV7-6|-
TGTGCCAGCAGCTTAGGTCTCGTCCCCGCCAACATTTACCAAGAGACCCAGTACTTC
CASSLGLVPANIYQETQYF
>-|TRBJ2-5|TRBV19|TRBD2
TGTGCCAGTAGTGGGGCTAGCGGGAGATTTGAGACCCAGTACTTC
CASSGASGRFETQYF
>-|TRBJ2-3|TRBV27|-
TGTGCCAGCAGCTCAAAGGGAGCGCGGGGACGCACAGATACGCAGTATTTT
CASSSKGARGRTDTQYF
>many|TRBJ1-1|TRBV27|-
TGTGCCAGCAGTTCCGGACAGTTTCTTGGTGTCATGAACACTGAAGCTTTCTTT
CASSSGQFLGVMNTEAFF
>-|TRBJ1-3|TRBV7-9|-
TGTGCCAGCAGCAGCCATGGCGACCGGGGCACCATATATTTT
CASSSHGDRGTIYF
>many|TRBJ2-1|TRBV7-7|-
TGTGCTAGCAGCAGGACTCATTACAATGAGCAGTTCTTC
CASSRTHYNEQFF
>many|TRBJ2-3|TRBV11-3|-
TGTGCCAGCAGCCCAGTGGTCCGGGGCTACACAGATACGCAGTATTTT
CASSPVVRGYTDTQYF
>many|TRBJ1-1|TRBV12-3/TRBV12-4|-
TGTGCCAGCAAGCGAGGGGGGCATACTGAAGCTTTCTTT
CASKRGGHTEAFF
>many|TRBJ2-2|TRBV7-9|-
TGTGCCAGCAGCCTACTAGACCCTAACACCGGGGAGCTGTTTTTT
CASSLLDPNTGELFF
>once|TRBJ2-1|TRBV7-8|-
TGTGCCAGCAGCTTAAACAGAGGGGTAGGGGATGAGCAGTTCTTC
CASSLNRGVGDEQFF
>few|TRBJ2-3|TRBV4-1|TRBD2
TGCGCCAGCAGCCGCGGGACTAGTGATGGCCCAGATACGCAGTATTTT
CASSRGTSDGPDTQYF
>many|TRBJ1-2|TRBV5-1|TRBD1
TGCGCCAGCAGCTTGGTGGGACAGGGGACAGAGGACTATGGCTACACCTTC
CASSLVGQGTEDYGYTF
>many|TRBJ2-3|TRBV27|TRBD2
TGTGCCAGCAGTCTCCTTCGCGGGAGGGGGGGCGGCGCAGATACGCAGTATTTT
CASSLLRGRGGGADTQYF
>-|TRBJ1-1|TRBV29-1|-
TGCAGCGTTGTATGGAGGGGAATCAACACTGAAGCTTTCTTT
CSVVWRGINTEAFF
>few|TRBJ1-2|TRBV28|-
TGTGCCAGCAGACCGGGAAGAACTGGCTACACCTTC
CASRPGRTGYTF
>many|TRBJ2-7|TRBV12-3/TRBV12-4|-
TGTGCCAGCAGATTAAAGGGTTCCTACGAGCAGTACTTC
CASRLKGSYEQYF
>few|TRBJ2-2|TRBV2|-
TGTGCCAGCAGTGGAAAAGGGTTCTACACCGGGGAGCTGTTTTTT
CASSGKGFYTGELFF
>many|TRBJ2-1|TRBV20-1|-
TGCAGTGCTAGATACAGGGCTACCTACAATGAGCAGTTCTTC
CSARYRATYNEQFF
>many|TRBJ2-1|TRBV5-1|TRBD1
TGCGCCAGCAGCAACCGGGACAGGGGGGTCCATGAGCAGTTCTTC
CASSNRDRGVHEQFF
>many|TRBJ2-1|TRBV6-5|-
TGTGCCAGCAGTTACTCTGCCAGCGTGCGCTCCTACAATGAGCAGTTCTTC
CASSYSASVRSYNEQFF
>few|TRBJ2-2|TRBV29-1|-
TGCAGCGTCGGATATGGGCAGGGTAACACCGGGGAGCTGTTTTTT
CSVGYGQGNTGELFF
>few|TRBJ1-1|TRBV6-2/TRBV6-3|TRBD1
TGTGCCAGCAGTCGACAGGGGCCTAACACTGAAGCTTTCTTT
CASSRQGPNTEAFF
>many|TRBJ2-5|TRBV20-1|TRBD2
TGCAGTGCTAGAAAGGGGACTAGTCAAGAGACCCAGTACTTC
CSARKGTSQETQYF
>-|TRBJ1-2|TRBV20-1|-
TGCAGAGCCGACGGTCGCGGATCTAACTATGGCTACACCTTC
CRADGRGSNYGYTF
>-|TRBJ2-7|TRBV19|TRBD2
TGTGCCAGTAGTATGTACAGCGGGAGGGCCGGGTACGAGCAGTACTTC
CASSMYSGRAGYEQYF
>many|TRBJ1-1|TRBV7-9|TRBD1
TGTGCCAGCAGCGATCCCACCGACAGGGAGCGAACTGAAGCTTTCTTT
CASSDPTDRERTEAFF
>-|TRBJ1-5|TRBV9|-
TGTGCCAGCAGCGTTGGACCATATAGCAATCAGCCCCAGCATTTT
CASSVGPYSNQPQHF
>many|TRBJ2-5|TRBV20-1|TRBD2
TGCAGTGCCCTTACTAGCGGGGGGGCGACCCAGTACTTC
CSALTSGGATQYF
>many|TRBJ2-1|TRBV11-2|TRBD2
TGTGCCAGCAGCCCTTGGATAGCGGGAGAGTCTTACAATGAGCAGTTCTTC
CASSPWIAGESYNEQFF
>many|TRBJ2-5|TRBV27|-
TGTGCCAGCAGTTTCCTAGGGGGTAGTGGAGAGACCCAGTACTTC
CASSFLGGSGETQYF
>many|TRBJ1-6|TRBV7-3|-
TGTGCCAGCAGCTCCCAAGGTGCAGGGAATTCACCCCTCCACTTT
CASSSQGAGNSPLHF
>few|TRBJ1-2|TRBV25-1|-
TGTGCCAGCAGTGAAGGGGCAGGAGGCTACACCTTC
CASSEGAGGYTF
>-|TRBJ2-1|TRBV9|TRBD2
TGTGCCAGCACTAGCGGGATTTCGTTTTCCTACAATGAGCAGTTCTTC
CASTSGISFSYNEQFF
>few|TRBJ2-5|TRBV24-1|TRBD1
TGTGCCACCAGTGATTCAGCAGGGGGCTCGGCAGAGACCCAGTACTTC
CATSDSAGGSAETQYF
>few|TRBJ1-4|TRBV28|-
TGTGCCAGCTCCGACTGGAGTCGGGAAAAACTGTTTTTT
CASSDWSREKLFF
>many|TRBJ1-1|TRBV14|-
TGTGCCAGCAGCCAAGACAGGGAAACTGAAGCTTTCTTT
CASSQDRETEAFF
>many|TRBJ2-7|TRBV5-1|-
TGCGCCAGCAGCTTGGAAGGGGGACTGCAGTACTTC
CASSLEGGLQYF
>many|TRBJ2-1|TRBV7-2|TRBD2
TGTGCCAGCAGCCTTACTAGCGGGAGTGGAGTTGAGCAGTTCTTC
CASSLTSGSGVEQFF
>few|TRBJ2-7|TRBV7-9|TRBD2
TGTGCCAGCGCCGGTGGGGGGGATGAGCAGTACTTC
CASAGGGDEQYF
>many|TRBJ2-2|TRBV12-3/TRBV12-4|TRBD2
TGTGCCAGCAGTTTAGAGGCGGGAGGGGGCACCGGGGAGCTGTTTTTT
CASSLEAGGGTGELFF
>-|TRBJ1-2|TRBV20-1|-
TGCAGTGCTAGAGATAGGAGAACCTATGGCTACACCTTC
CSARDRRTYGYTF
>many|TRBJ2-1|TRBV7-9|-
TGTGCCAGCAGCTCTACCGGCCTAAGCGGTGCTCGACGATACAATGAGCAGTTCTTC
CASSSTGLSGARRYNEQFF
>once|TRBJ2-7|TRBV4-1|TRBD1
TGCGCCAGCAGCCTACACACCCGGCGGGACAGGGGCAGCGAGCAGTACTTC
CASSLHTRRDRGSEQYF
>few|TRBJ1-6|TRBV28|-
TGTGCCAGCGGGCGTGACAATAATTCACCCCTCCACTTT
CASGRDNNSPLHF
>-|TRBJ2-1|TRBV10-3|TRBD1
TGTGCCATCAGTGGGACAGGGGCCGACTCCTACAATGAGCAGTTCTTC
CAISGTGADSYNEQFF
>few|TRBJ2-2|TRBV11-3|-
TGTGCCAGCAGCTTAGGGGGGAATGCCGGGGAGCTGTTTTTT
CASSLGGNAGELFF
>-|TRBJ1-1|TRBV14|-
TGTGCCAGCAGCCCCAGGTTGGCAGGCTCGAACACTGAAGCTTTCTTT
CASSPRLAGSNTEAFF
>once|TRBJ2-5|TRBV5-4|-
TGTGCCAGCAGCCCGACTAGATTCATGGGGGAGACCCAGTACTTC
CASSPTRFMGETQYF
>many|TRBJ1-2|TRBV27|-
TGTGCCAGCAGTAGGGCGAGGGCAGGCGGCTACACCTTC
CASSRARAGGYTF
>-|TRBJ2-2|TRBV4-3|-
TGCGCCAGCAGCCCCCGGTTTCAGCTGAACACCGGGGAGCTGTTTTTT
CASSPRFQLNTGELFF
>many|TRBJ1-2|TRBV7-9|-
TGTGCCAGCAGCTTAACGGCCCGGGGTGATGGCTACACCTTC
CASSLTARGDGYTF
>many|TRBJ1-1|TRBV28|-
TGTGCCAGCACCCTATCCATGGGGGAATGGACTGAAGCTTTCTTT
CASTLSMGEWTEAFF
>many|TRBJ2-7|TRBV27|TRBD2
TGTGCCAGCAGTTCACTTGGACTAGCGGGAGGACCCCTCTACGAGCAGTACTTC
CASSSLGLAGGPLYEQYF
>few|TRBJ2-7|TRBV29-1|-
TGCAGCGTGGAAGGAACGCGGCTAGAGCAGTACTTC
CSVEGTRLEQYF
>-|TRBJ1-2|TRBV10-3|-
TGTGCCATCAGTGAGTCGCCGATATCGGGTGGCTACACCTTC
CAISESPISGGYTF